This T cell receptor beta chain is from a study of a mutant IDH1 vaccine in newly diagnosed glioma. Time point defined: week 35, safety follow-up. Doses of 300 ug of mutant IDH1 20-mer peptide were given with topical imiquimod. This clone has at least ten counts. Its antigen is not identified. In germline, CDR1 is SNHLY, CDR2 FYNNEI. The CDR3 totals 15 residues. The V end was cut by 4 bases, the J end by 0 bases, with 9 bases between. Produced via immunoSEQ multiplex PCR; TCRdb's table is partial and in-frame only. The table lists approximately 50,000 clones, 76% of them singletons, with more than 9% in the top ten.

V is TRBV2 and J is TRBJ2-2; a possible D gene is TRBD2 (5 bases). This material consisted of PBMCs, taken from a glioma patient whose treatment included an IDH1 peptide vaccine. The source is a man aged 35 to 55 with glioma. Here the CDR3 DNA reads TGTGCCAGCAGTGCGGAGCGGACGAACACCGGGGAGCTGTTTTTT. Translating it yields CASSAERTNTGELFF.